Sequencing of this TCR beta chain was carried out in a study of shared clonotypes between healthy human individuals. Broader study findings: Compared with memory subsets, naive subsets generally had larger estimated richness. Large sequencing depth failed to make sorted-subset sequencing complete, rarefaction showed.

Positive CCR7 selection of CD45RO-negative cells yielded the naive CD8 cells, and terminally differentiated effector memory CD45RA+ cells were excluded. CDR3 length: 14 residues. Germline V lookup: CDR1 LGHNA, CDR2 YNFKEQ. V was shortened by 1 base and J by 8 bases, with 14 bases between the two germline ends. On this clone: Its antigen is not known.

This was a deep-level run. The repertoire was sequenced with immunoSEQ multiplex PCR; TCRdb's copy has only in-frame clones and lacks some. The sample yields millions of clones, more than 85% seen once. Sample: naive CD8+ T cells from PBMCs. The chain links TRBV4-2 to TRBJ1-1, with D perhaps matching TRBD1 (5 bases). The sequence came from a man aged 18 to 29 in good health. Some clones in this sample may be carry-over from other donors' samples. Here the CDR3 reads CASSQAEGSREAFF. CDR3 DNA: TGTGCCAGCAGCCAAGCTGAGGGGTCCCGGGAAGCTTTCTTT.